This T cell receptor (beta chain) comes out of a study of regulatory T cells. Study outcomes and limitations: In CD3G-deficient patients, conventional CD4+ T cells were enriched for hydrophobic CDR3 residues at positions 6 and 7. Regulatory T cells showed the strongest V-J pair restriction and V/J gene skewing among patient repertoires.

Patients aged 2 to 39 years had fewer naive and more memory CD4+ and CD8+ T cells. Sorting split CD4+ cells into CD25-high CD127-low Tregs and CD25-low CD127-high conventional T cells. Details on this clone: Its antigen is undetermined.

V lost 0 bases, J lost 0 bases, and 9 bases lay in between. The CDR3 has 15 residues. The germline CDR1 and CDR2 sequences are SGHRS and YFSETQ. The primer mix had 52 TRBV and 13 TRBJ primers. The data were produced by immunoSEQ multiplex PCR, yet TCRdb's version contains in-frame clones alone and is incomplete. This table has approximately 37,000 clones, 89% appearing once. The chain is built from TRBV5-1 and TRBJ1-2; D gene unclear. This receptor was identified in a young adult with CD3G deficiency. The sequencing sample was made of conventional CD4+ T cells sorted from blood. The CDR3 loop reads CASSLGPEANYGYTF. The CDR3 DNA is TGCGCCAGCAGCTTGGGCCCTGAAGCTAACTATGGCTACACCTTC.